The clone carrying this TCR beta chain was recorded many times. The CDR3 has 15 amino acids. From germline, CDR1 is SQVTM and CDR2 ANQGSEA. V dropped 6 bases and J dropped 2 bases, with 17 bases sitting between them. The data are from a study of Graves' ophthalmopathy and Graves' hyperthyroidism. Amplification of TCR beta CDR3 regions used RNA transcripts. First-round RT-PCR with HTBI primers preceded a second-round multiplex PCR. TCRdb re-called the multiplex PCR reads with MiXCR, one entry per CDR3 protein. The sample has about 210,000 distinct CDR3 sequences, about 32% seen once. The sequencing input was peripheral blood. The V and J genes are TRBV29-1 and TRBJ1-5; D ambiguous. The source of this sequence is a man aged 45-60 years with Graves' ophthalmopathy. The CDR3 DNA sequence: TGCAGCGTCCTAACAAAGAGGAATGGCAATCAGCCCCAGCATTTT. Translated, it gives CSVLTKRNGNQPQHF. The variable domain in full, with the rest retrieved from reference TRBV29-1 and TRBJ1-5, is SAVISQKPSRDICQRGTSLTIQCQVDSQVTMMFWYRQQPGQSLTLIATANQGSEATYESGFVIDKFPISRPNLTFSTLTVSNMSPEDSSIYLCSVLTKRNGNQPQHFGDGTRLSIL.